Listed below are T cell receptor beta chains from one sample, sequenced in a study of vaccination effects on CD4 cells after COVID-19. These TCRs' antigens remain unknown. Some clones are missing from TCRdb's copy, which holds only in-frame ones; the method was immunoSEQ multiplex PCR. Seen here are approximately 70,000 clones, roughly two thirds observed once, and the top ten hold around 4.6%. The starting material was CD4+ T cells from PBMCs cultured with HIV peptides, obtained before COVID-19 vaccination. The receptor set was obtained from a human donor who had a prior SARS-CoV-2 infection. CDR3s include the opening cysteine and the closing phenylalanine or tryptophan. D genes are given only for firm matches. Some rows have no size entry. The others give once, few or many, or a class for an expanded clone.

DNA,CDR3,D,V,J,size
TGTGCCAGCAACGCAGCTAACACCGGGGAGCTGTTTTTT,CASNAANTGELFF,.,TRBV7-3,TRBJ2-2,few
TGTGCCAGCAGCCCAACAGGGGCCAGGAACACCGGGGAGCTGTTTTTT,CASSPTGARNTGELFF,TRBD1,TRBV3-1/TRBV3-2,TRBJ2-2,few
TGTGCCAGTAGTATGGAACCGACCTCTGGGGCCAACGTCCTGACTTTC,CASSMEPTSGANVLTF,.,TRBV19,TRBJ2-6,few
TGCGCCAGCAGCCCCGGCGCGGGGGATATCGGTGAAAAACTGTTTTTT,CASSPGAGDIGEKLFF,.,TRBV4-3,TRBJ1-4,.
TGTGCCAGCAGCCGCGCCCCCTCTGCGGGAGGTTACGAGCAGTACTTC,CASSRAPSAGGYEQYF,TRBD2,TRBV5-6,TRBJ2-7,.
TGTGCCAGCAGCCCAGGGGTTGTGGGTGAAAAACTGTTTTTT,CASSPGVVGEKLFF,.,TRBV7-8,TRBJ1-4,.
TGTGCCATCAGTGAGTCGGTAGGGGGCGCGGAAAAACTGTTTTTT,CAISESVGGAEKLFF,TRBD1,TRBV10-3,TRBJ1-4,.
TGTGCCAGCAGCTTGGGCAGAATTAGCAATCAGCCCCAGCATTTT,CASSLGRISNQPQHF,.,TRBV5-8,TRBJ1-5,.
TGTGCCAGCAGCATCCCCCAGCAGGATGGACCCTGTGAGCAGTTCTTC,CASSIPQQDGPCEQFF,.,TRBV21-1,TRBJ2-1,.
TGTGCCAGCAGAAACAGGGCTAGCACCGGGGAGCTGTTTTTT,CASRNRASTGELFF,.,TRBV2,TRBJ2-2,.
TGTGCCAGCAGCAACCACCCTGGGGGGACAGATAGCAATCAGCCCCAGCATTTT,CASSNHPGGTDSNQPQHF,TRBD1,TRBV7-9,TRBJ1-5,.
TGCGCCAGCAGCTTGGCGAGCGGGGGGCTCTCCTACAATGAGCAGTTCTTC,CASSLASGGLSYNEQFF,TRBD2,TRBV5-1,TRBJ2-1,.
TGTGCCAGCAGCGCGGAAACCTACAATGAGCAGTTCTTC,CASSAETYNEQFF,.,TRBV9,TRBJ2-1,few
TGTGCCAGCAGTGAATTTCCCCTCGCCGGGGGTAACACCGGGGAGCTGTTTTTT,CASSEFPLAGGNTGELFF,.,TRBV6-1,TRBJ2-2,.
TGTGCCACCAGTGACCCAGCGGGAGAGGGGGTTTCCGAGACCCAGTACTTC,CATSDPAGEGVSETQYF,TRBD2,TRBV24-1,TRBJ2-5,.
TGTGCCAGCAGCGAGACAGGGCAAGAGACCCAGTACTTC,CASSETGQETQYF,TRBD1,TRBV5-4,TRBJ2-5,.
TGCAGTGCTAGTCCGGATTCCAATCAGCCCCAGCATTTT,CSASPDSNQPQHF,.,TRBV20-1,TRBJ1-5,.
TGCGCCAGCAGCTTCCCACCTTACAATGAGCAGTTCTTC,CASSFPPYNEQFF,.,TRBV5-1,TRBJ2-1,.
TGCAGCGTTGGAGGAGGAGGGGTAGGGACAGATACGCAGTATTTT,CSVGGGGVGTDTQYF,.,TRBV29-1,TRBJ2-3,.
TGTGCCTGGAGTGGGACCTACGAGCAGTACTTC,CAWSGTYEQYF,.,TRBV30,TRBJ2-7,.
TGTGCCAGCAGTGAAGAGACCGACTTTGAGCAGTTCTTC,CASSEETDFEQFF,.,TRBV2,TRBJ2-1,.
TGCAGCGTTGAGGAGTGGACGGCTAGCGAGCAGTACTTC,CSVEEWTASEQYF,.,TRBV29-1,TRBJ2-7,.
TGTGCCAGCAGCCCGCTGGGCTCTGGAAACACCATATATTTT,CASSPLGSGNTIYF,.,TRBV27,TRBJ1-3,.
TGTGCCAGCTCCACAGGGACAGGGTGGAGCACCGGGGAGCTGTTTTTT,CASSTGTGWSTGELFF,TRBD1,TRBV18,TRBJ2-2,few
TGTGCCAGCTCACCAAGTAACGACCGCCGCACAGATACGCAGTATTTT,CASSPSNDRRTDTQYF,.,TRBV18,TRBJ2-3,.
TGTGCCAGCAGCTCCGGGCGGGCCACCGTCGCGGATACGCAGTATTTT,CASSSGRATVADTQYF,.,TRBV5-4,TRBJ2-3,.
TGTGCCAGCAGCTCACAGGAGTACACAGATACGCAGTATTTT,CASSSQEYTDTQYF,.,TRBV5-4,TRBJ2-3,.
TGTGCCAGTAGTATAGATCCAGCAGGGTCCGGGGAGCTGTTTTTT,CASSIDPAGSGELFF,.,TRBV19,TRBJ2-2,.
TGTGCCAGCAGCGGGCAGACAGGGGGGGGAGAGACCCAGTACTTC,CASSGQTGGGETQYF,TRBD1,TRBV11-3,TRBJ2-5,few
TGCGCCAGCAGCCAAGGTCGACTAGCGGGAGGCAAAGCTCGATATAATGAGCAGTTCTTC,CASSQGRLAGGKARYNEQFF,TRBD2,TRBV4-1,TRBJ2-1,once